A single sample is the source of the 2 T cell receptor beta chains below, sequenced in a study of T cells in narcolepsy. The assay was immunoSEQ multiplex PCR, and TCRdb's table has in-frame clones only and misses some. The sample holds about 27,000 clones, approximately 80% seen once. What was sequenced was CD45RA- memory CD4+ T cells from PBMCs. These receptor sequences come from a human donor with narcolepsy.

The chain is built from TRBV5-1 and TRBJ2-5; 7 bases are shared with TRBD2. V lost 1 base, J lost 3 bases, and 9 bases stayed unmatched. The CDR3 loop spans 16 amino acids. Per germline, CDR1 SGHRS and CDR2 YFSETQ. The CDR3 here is CASSLSILGGEETQYF. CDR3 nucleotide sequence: TGCGCCAGCAGCTTGTCCATTTTGGGGGGGGAAGAGACCCAGTACTTC. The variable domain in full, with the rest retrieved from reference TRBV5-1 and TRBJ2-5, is KAGVTQTPRYLIKTRGQQVTLSCSPISGHRSVSWYQQTPGQGLQFLFEYFSETQRNKGNFPGRFSGRQFSNSRSEMNVSTLELGDSALYLCASSLSILGGEETQYFGPGTRLLVL.

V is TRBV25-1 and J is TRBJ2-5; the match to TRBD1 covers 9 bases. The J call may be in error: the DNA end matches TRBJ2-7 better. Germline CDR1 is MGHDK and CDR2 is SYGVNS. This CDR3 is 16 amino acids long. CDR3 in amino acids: CASSAAGTGISYEQYF. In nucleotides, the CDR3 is TGTGCCAGCAGTGCCGCCGGGACAGGGATCTCCTACGAGCAGTACTTC.